Listed below are T cell receptor beta chains from one sample, sequenced in a study of response to subunit inactivated influenza vaccine. TCRdb redid the calling of the RT-PCR reads with MiXCR, one entry per CDR3 protein. This sample has 800,000 or so distinct CDR3 sequences, with 21% found just once. The sequencing here drew on PBMCs from blood, taken roughly 5 days after vaccination. These receptor sequences come from a man aged 50-59 years who received an inactivated influenza vaccine. Each CDR3 is given with its conserved first and last residue. A D gene is named only where the DNA matches it firmly. Some rows mark clone size as missing; the rest say once, few, many or name a class of expanded clone.

>-|TRBJ1-4|TRBV20-1|-
CSARDPSRGNEKLFF
TGCAGTGCTAGAGATCCCTCACGGGGGAATGAAAAACTGTTTTTT
>-|TRBJ2-2|TRBV5-1|-
CASTGQGGTGELFF
TGCGCCAGCACGGGGCAGGGTGGCACCGGGGAGCTGTTTTTT
>-|TRBJ2-5|TRBV4-1|-
CASSQTQGLETQYF
TGCGCCAGCAGCCAAACTCAGGGGCTGGAGACCCAGTACTTC
>TRBD1|TRBJ2-7|TRBV5-1|-
CASSSRQGTAYEQYF
TGCGCCAGCAGTTCCAGACAGGGGACGGCCTACGAGCAGTACTTC
>-|TRBJ2-3|TRBV4-3|many
CASSQSPRGQIPDTQYF
TGCGCCAGCAGCCAGAGCCCGCGGGGCCAGATTCCAGATACGCAGTATTTT
>-|TRBJ2-5|TRBV29-1|-
CSVARTSFQETQYF
TGCAGCGTTGCGCGGACTTCCTTTCAAGAGACCCAGTACTTC
>-|TRBJ2-3|TRBV7-6|-
CASSLATLDTQYF
TGTGCCAGCAGCTTAGCGACTTTAGATACGCAGTATTTT
>-|TRBJ2-7|TRBV12-2|-
CASRFASDIVYEQYF
TGTGCAAGTCGCTTCGCTAGCGACATAGTCTACGAGCAGTACTTC
>-|TRBJ2-7|TRBV6-2/TRBV6-3|few
CASSPAWGVHEQYF
TGTGCCAGCAGTCCAGCATGGGGAGTACACGAGCAGTACTTC
>-|TRBJ1-2|TRBV12-3/TRBV12-4|few
CASTLGGTLSGYTF
TGTGCCAGCACCTTGGGGGGAACCCTCTCTGGCTACACCTTC
>-|TRBJ2-7|TRBV20-1|few
CSATPHEQYF
TGCAGTGCTACCCCCCACGAGCAGTACTTC
>TRBD2|TRBJ2-7|TRBV4-3|-
CASSQDVASGNYEQYF
TGCGCCAGCAGCCAAGATGTCGCTAGCGGGAACTACGAGCAGTACTTC
>-|TRBJ2-1|TRBV20-1|-
CSASTHINEQFF
TGCAGTGCTAGTACTCATATAAATGAGCAGTTCTTC
>TRBD1|TRBJ2-1|TRBV5-1|-
CASRPGQGADEQFF
TGCGCCAGCAGACCGGGACAGGGGGCCGATGAGCAGTTCTTC
>-|TRBJ2-7|TRBV29-1|few
CSVAEGHEQYF
TGCAGCGTCGCCGAGGGCCACGAGCAGTACTTC
>TRBD2|TRBJ2-5|TRBV3-1|-
CASSENSGTPFQETQYF
TGTGCCAGCAGCGAAAATAGCGGGACTCCATTTCAAGAGACCCAGTACTTC
>TRBD1|TRBJ1-5|TRBV6-1|few
CASRASTGNSNQPQHF
TGTGCCAGCAGGGCCTCGACAGGGAATAGCAATCAGCCCCAGCATTTT
>TRBD2|TRBJ2-3|TRBV20-1|-
CSARASGVSTDTQYF
TGCAGTGCTAGAGCTAGCGGGGTCAGCACAGATACGCAGTATTTT
>TRBD1|TRBJ2-7|TRBV28|-
CASSFDQGAVEQYF
TGTGCCAGCAGTTTCGATCAGGGGGCGGTCGAGCAGTACTTC
>TRBD2|TRBJ2-7|TRBV6-1|-
CASRPGLAAYEQYF
TGTGCCAGCAGGCCGGGACTAGCGGCCTACGAGCAGTACTTC
>-|TRBJ1-5|TRBV20-1|many
CSARALMGGGARMSNQPQHF
TGCAGTGCTAGAGCTTTAATGGGAGGGGGAGCTCGGATGAGCAATCAGCCCCAGCATTTT
>-|TRBJ2-4|TRBV5-6|-
CASSSWDIGNIQYF
TGTGCCAGCAGCTCCTGGGACATTGGAAACATTCAGTACTTC
>TRBD2|TRBJ2-5|TRBV5-1|-
CASTQSAGEETQYF
TGCGCCAGCACCCAGTCGGCGGGAGAAGAGACCCAGTACTTC
>-|TRBJ2-1|TRBV6-2/TRBV6-3|-
CATRLEGSYNEQFF
TGTGCCACACGACTAGAGGGCTCGTACAATGAGCAGTTCTTC
>-|TRBJ2-7|TRBV12-3/TRBV12-4|-
CASTSKGQLYF
TGTGCCAGCACTTCTAAAGGACAGTTGTACTTC
>-|TRBJ2-2|TRBV24-1|-
CATSDWREENTGELFF
TGTGCCACCAGTGATTGGCGGGAAGAGAACACCGGGGAGCTGTTTTTT
>-|TRBJ2-7|TRBV3-1|-
CASSQVSEVSEQYF
TGTGCCAGCAGCCAAGTATCTGAGGTTAGCGAGCAGTACTTC
>TRBD2|TRBJ2-4|TRBV20-1|many
CSARGLAVAKNIQYF
TGCAGTGCTAGAGGACTAGCCGTAGCCAAAAACATTCAGTACTTC
>TRBD1|TRBJ1-1|TRBV11-2|-
CASSLGGGQGRSTEAFF
TGTGCCAGCAGCTTAGGAGGGGGACAGGGAAGATCCACTGAAGCTTTCTTT
>TRBD2|TRBJ2-3|TRBV20-1|few
CSATSGGALDTQYF
TGCAGTGCTACTAGCGGGGGGGCCTTGGATACGCAGTATTTT
>TRBD1|TRBJ2-1|TRBV15|few
CATSRVPGGDEQFF
TGTGCCACCAGCAGGGTGCCAGGGGGCGATGAGCAGTTCTTC
>TRBD1|TRBJ2-2|TRBV7-8|-
CASSYDRVFTGELFF
TGTGCCAGCAGTTACGACAGGGTATTCACCGGGGAGCTGTTTTTT
>-|TRBJ1-3|TRBV28|once
CASSWGQSSGNTIYF
TGTGCCAGCAGCTGGGGACAAAGCTCTGGAAACACCATATATTTT
>-|TRBJ2-7|TRBV20-1|few
CSAPRGGLFEQYF
TGCAGTGCCCCGCGGGGTGGACTGTTCGAGCAGTACTTC
>TRBD1|TRBJ1-2|TRBV12-3/TRBV12-4|few
CASSPDRGHYGYTF
TGTGCCAGCAGTCCGGACAGGGGACACTATGGCTACACCTTC
>-|TRBJ1-6|TRBV5-1|-
CASSLDPTAPSSYNSPLHF
TGCGCCAGCAGCTTAGATCCAACCGCGCCGAGCTCCTATAATTCACCCCTCCACTTT
>-|TRBJ2-1|TRBV12-3/TRBV12-4|many
CASSFFGGPGNEQFF
TGTGCCAGCAGTTTCTTCGGGGGGCCCGGAAATGAGCAGTTCTTC
>-|TRBJ1-5|TRBV28|few
CAIRRGNSNQPQHF
TGTGCCATTCGAAGGGGGAATAGCAATCAGCCCCAGCATTTT
>TRBD1|TRBJ1-1|TRBV18|-
CASSPRGTVNTEAFF
TGTGCCAGCTCACCCCGTGGGACAGTGAACACTGAAGCTTTCTTT
>TRBD1|TRBJ1-1|TRBV6-2/TRBV6-3|-
CASRRMSGQGGEAFF
TGTGCCAGCAGAAGAATGTCAGGACAGGGAGGGGAAGCTTTCTTT
>-|TRBJ2-7|TRBV6-5|few
CASSYSSSQAYYEQYF
TGTGCCAGCAGTTACTCGTCTTCCCAAGCTTACTACGAGCAGTACTTC
>TRBD2|TRBJ2-7|TRBV7-2|many
CASSLVAGGIGYEQYF
TGTGCCAGCAGCTTAGTCGCGGGGGGGATCGGGTACGAGCAGTACTTC
>-|TRBJ1-1|TRBV20-1|few
CSARQDMNTEAFF
TGCAGTGCCAGACAGGATATGAACACTGAAGCTTTCTTT
>TRBD2|TRBJ2-7|TRBV29-1|many
CSVEPGTNLGEQYF
TGCAGCGTTGAACCCGGGACTAATTTAGGCGAGCAGTACTTC
>TRBD2|TRBJ2-5|TRBV5-1|-
CASSHSGIQETQYF
TGCGCCAGCAGCCATAGCGGGATCCAAGAGACCCAGTACTTC
>-|TRBJ2-5|TRBV7-2|-
CASSTRQGGKETQYF
TGTGCCAGCAGCACTAGACAGGGAGGCAAAGAGACCCAGTACTTC
>TRBD1|TRBJ1-4|TRBV29-1|many
CSVEGRTGGTNEKLFF
TGCAGCGTTGAAGGGAGAACAGGGGGTACTAATGAAAAACTGTTTTTT
>TRBD1|TRBJ2-5|TRBV11-2|few
CASSSLLPGQGFQETQYF
TGTGCCAGCAGCTCATTACTTCCGGGACAGGGATTCCAAGAGACCCAGTACTTC
>-|TRBJ2-5|TRBV7-8|-
CASSSTGFQETQYF
TGTGCCAGCAGCTCGACAGGATTTCAAGAGACCCAGTACTTC
>TRBD1|TRBJ2-3|TRBV24-1|few
CATSDLGRTGYGTDTQYF
TGTGCCACCAGTGATTTGGGGAGGACAGGGTACGGCACAGATACGCAGTATTTT
>-|TRBJ2-3|TRBV12-3/TRBV12-4|many
CASSPTLVTQYF
TGTGCCAGCAGCCCGACCCTAGTCACGCAGTATTTT
>-|TRBJ1-1|TRBV3-1|-
CAAKSGANTEAFF
TGTGCCGCGAAGTCAGGAGCAAACACTGAAGCTTTCTTT
>-|TRBJ2-3|TRBV11-2|few
CASSHAPWGGVGDTQYF
TGTGCCAGCAGTCACGCGCCCTGGGGTGGGGTAGGAGATACGCAGTATTTT
>-|TRBJ2-5|TRBV15|few
CATSRRDMALSAQETQYF
TGTGCCACCAGCAGACGGGACATGGCACTTTCTGCGCAAGAGACCCAGTACTTC